Below, 4 T cell receptor beta chains from the same sample are listed, as sequenced in a study of blood T cells in healthy people across ages. Using a J-beta primer mix together with a sample-barcoded 5' primer, a second PCR was run for roughly 6 to 11 cycles. TCRdb reprocessed the 5' RACE reads with MiXCR, giving one entry per CDR3 protein. The data contain 550,000 to 600,000 distinct CDR3 sequences, around 48% of them singletons. The source material was blood. The source is a man at least 80 years old in good health.

This clonotype was picked up a small number of times. This chain connects TRBV29-1 to TRBJ1-6, with 7 bases identical to TRBD1. This CDR3 spans 13 amino acids. With 6 bases clipped from V and 9 bases from J, the junction kept 8 bases outside the gene matches. Germline V gives CDR1 SQVTM, CDR2 ANQGSEA. The CDR3 region is CSVSNDRASPLHF. The CDR3 coding sequence is TGCAGCGTCTCAAATGACAGGGCTTCACCCCTCCACTTT.

This chain connects TRBV29-1 to TRBJ1-5; D possibly corresponds to TRBD1 (5 bases). CDR1 and CDR2 from the germline V gene are SQVTM and ANQGSEA. V was shortened by 6 bases and J by 3 bases, with 12 bases between the two germline ends. The CDR3 consists of 13 residues. CDR3 amino acids: CSVGGGVNQPQHF. The CDR3 DNA reads as TGCAGCGTGGGTGGGGGGGTCAATCAGCCCCAGCATTTT.

Remarks on this clonotype: A single base separates this from a much larger clone, so it may be a read error. V and J are TRBV6-6 and TRBJ2-1; a possible D gene is TRBD2 (7 bases). TRBJ2-7 matches the DNA end more closely, so the J call is doubtful. The CDR3 has 14 residues. Germline CDR1 reads MNHNY; CDR2 reads SVGAGI (reference sequence). Here the CDR3 reads CASRGEGGYNEQYF. The CDR3 nucleotides are TGTGCCAGCAGGGGGGAGGGGGGCTACAATGAGCAGTACTTC.

This chain links TRBV15 with TRBJ2-6, with D uncertain. Trimming took 0 bases from V and 0 from J, leaving 6 bases between them. The CDR3 contains 16 residues. Germline CDR1 is LNHNV and CDR2 is YYDKDF (reference sequence). The CDR3 here is CATSREIHSGANVLTF. CDR3 in DNA: TGTGCCACCAGCAGAGAAATTCACTCTGGGGCCAACGTCCTGACTTTC.